These 2 T cell receptor beta chains were sequenced from one sample in a study of cytomegalovirus exposure and HLA in healthy donors. Primers for the PCR totalled 60 Vbeta and 13 Jbeta. Some clones are missing from TCRdb's copy, which holds only in-frame ones; the method was immunoSEQ multiplex PCR. The sample carries about 190,000 clones, 12% recorded once. The sequenced sample was PBMCs. The receptor set was obtained from a man aged 50-60 years in good health and CMV-seropositive.

Regarding this clone: Other DNA sequences of this sample code for an identical CDR3. The rearrangement links TRBV6-1 to TRBJ1-5; maybe TRBD1 (6 bases). With 0 bases removed from V and 4 bases from J, the gap between germline ends came to 7 bases. Germline V lookup: CDR1 MNHNS, CDR2 SASEGT. This CDR3 is built from 14 residues. The CDR3 bases are TGTGCCAGCAGTGAAGCAGGGGGTAATCAGCCCCAGCATTTT. Translated, it gives CASSEAGGNQPQHF.

This clone occurred a few times. The V gene is TRBV6-1, the J gene TRBJ2-5; TRBD2 aligns across 12 bases. J gave up 2 bases and V 4 bases, and 2 bases lay outside the gene matches. Looked up from germline, CDR1 is MNHNS and CDR2 is SASEGT. The CDR3 sequence is 15 residues long. The CDR3 bases are TGTGCCAGCAGTGGACTAGCGGGGGAACAAGAGACCCAGTACTTC. This sequence encodes CASSGLAGEQETQYF.